This is a list of T cell receptor beta chains from one sample in a study of T-cell reconstitution after alpha-beta-depleted transplantation in children. TCRdb redid the calling of the PCR reads with MiXCR, one entry per CDR3 protein. The repertoire consists of about 830,000 distinct CDR3 sequences, with under 20% occurring once and the leading ten covering approximately 5%. The specimen was PBMCs, mostly from graft donor cells, collected 360 days after TCRalphabeta/CD19-depleted stem cell transplant. These receptors originate from a male patient under 18 who had a stem cell transplant for acute lymphoblastic leukemia, so the T cells may come from the graft donor. Each CDR3 is given with its conserved first and last residue. Fields, in order: D gene, J gene, clone size, V gene, CDR3 DNA, CDR3 protein. The D gene is left open where the match is weak. Not every row has a clone size; where given, it reads once, few, many or a size class.

d_gene: -; j_gene: TRBJ2-5; abundance: -; v_gene: TRBV11-3; CDR3nt: TGTGCCAGCAGCCACCCCGATAGGGAATTTCTCCAAGAGACCCAGTACTTC; CDR3aa: CASSHPDREFLQETQYF
d_gene: -; j_gene: TRBJ2-1; abundance: -; v_gene: TRBV12-3/TRBV12-4; CDR3nt: TGTGCCAGCAGGCGATTCTTGGGGGAGCAGTTCTTC; CDR3aa: CASRRFLGEQFF
d_gene: -; j_gene: TRBJ2-5; abundance: -; v_gene: TRBV20-1; CDR3nt: TGCAGTGCTAGTGCCCCCGATGTTTTAGAGACCCAGTACTTC; CDR3aa: CSASAPDVLETQYF
d_gene: -; j_gene: TRBJ2-3; abundance: many; v_gene: TRBV12-3/TRBV12-4; CDR3nt: TGTGCCAGCAGTTTAGGCTCCCCCTGGGGGACAGATACGCAGTATTTT; CDR3aa: CASSLGSPWGTDTQYF
d_gene: TRBD2; j_gene: TRBJ2-1; abundance: many; v_gene: TRBV20-1; CDR3nt: TGCAGTGCTAGAGTTGGGACTAGCGGGCACAATGAGCAGTTCTTC; CDR3aa: CSARVGTSGHNEQFF
d_gene: -; j_gene: TRBJ1-5; abundance: few; v_gene: TRBV12-3/TRBV12-4; CDR3nt: TGTGCCAGCAGTATCAGGGGACGGGGCAATCAGCCCCAGCATTTT; CDR3aa: CASSIRGRGNQPQHF
d_gene: -; j_gene: TRBJ1-1; abundance: -; v_gene: TRBV18; CDR3nt: TGTGCCAGCTCACCAACGAGGGTTCCCATGAACACTGAAGCTTTCTTT; CDR3aa: CASSPTRVPMNTEAFF
d_gene: -; j_gene: TRBJ2-7; abundance: few; v_gene: TRBV5-1; CDR3nt: TGCGCCAGCAGCCCGGACGGGACTCCCCCCTACGAGCAGTACTTC; CDR3aa: CASSPDGTPPYEQYF
d_gene: -; j_gene: TRBJ2-1; abundance: few; v_gene: TRBV7-9; CDR3nt: TGTGCCAGCAGGAGGACAGATAACAATGAGCAGTTCTTC; CDR3aa: CASRRTDNNEQFF
d_gene: -; j_gene: TRBJ2-7; abundance: few; v_gene: TRBV9; CDR3nt: TGTGCCAGCAGCATCACCGGGGCGCCTTCCTACGAGCAGTACTTC; CDR3aa: CASSITGAPSYEQYF
d_gene: TRBD1; j_gene: TRBJ1-4; abundance: many; v_gene: TRBV4-2; CDR3nt: TGTGCCAGCAGCCAAGAGGGCATCGACAGGGCACTTGCAACTAATGAAAAACTGTTTTTT; CDR3aa: CASSQEGIDRALATNEKLFF
d_gene: TRBD2; j_gene: TRBJ2-1; abundance: -; v_gene: TRBV9; CDR3nt: TGTGCCAGCAGCGTAGCTGGACTAGCGGGAGGTCCCACTTTCTTC; CDR3aa: CASSVAGLAGGPTFF
d_gene: -; j_gene: TRBJ2-7; abundance: -; v_gene: TRBV5-1; CDR3nt: TGCGCCAGCAGCTTGGTGTTCCGGGCTGGAGGGCAGGTGGGAGAGCAGTACTTC; CDR3aa: CASSLVFRAGGQVGEQYF
d_gene: -; j_gene: TRBJ2-5; abundance: few; v_gene: TRBV18; CDR3nt: TGTGCCAGCTCTCACGACCGCGCAATACAAGAGACCCAGTACTTC; CDR3aa: CASSHDRAIQETQYF
d_gene: TRBD1; j_gene: TRBJ1-4; abundance: few; v_gene: TRBV14; CDR3nt: TGTGCCAGCAGCCAAGAAATGGCCGGGACAGGGAACGAAAAACTGTTTTTT; CDR3aa: CASSQEMAGTGNEKLFF
d_gene: -; j_gene: TRBJ1-5; abundance: -; v_gene: TRBV7-8; CDR3nt: TGTGCCAGCAGCTTGCGGGGGGATACTCAGCCCCAGCATTTT; CDR3aa: CASSLRGDTQPQHF
d_gene: -; j_gene: TRBJ1-6; abundance: -; v_gene: TRBV19; CDR3nt: TGTGCCAGTAGTATAATCCGGAACGGGGCACCCCTCCACTTT; CDR3aa: CASSIIRNGAPLHF
d_gene: TRBD2; j_gene: TRBJ2-1; abundance: -; v_gene: TRBV5-1; CDR3nt: TGCGCCAGCAGCTTGACTAGCGGGAGGGGGTATGAGCAGTTCTTC; CDR3aa: CASSLTSGRGYEQFF
d_gene: TRBD2; j_gene: TRBJ2-4; abundance: few; v_gene: TRBV11-2; CDR3nt: TGTGCCAGCAGCTTAGAAAAGGGAAGCGGGGCGGCCAAAAACATTCAGTACTTC; CDR3aa: CASSLEKGSGAAKNIQYF
d_gene: TRBD2; j_gene: TRBJ2-2; abundance: -; v_gene: TRBV12-3/TRBV12-4; CDR3nt: TGTGCCAGCAGTTTAGATCCCAGGCTAGCGGGAAGATTGGAGAACACCGGGGAGCTGTTTTTT; CDR3aa: CASSLDPRLAGRLENTGELFF
d_gene: TRBD1; j_gene: TRBJ2-2; abundance: -; v_gene: TRBV5-1; CDR3nt: TGCGCCAGCAGCTACTGGACAGGGACGAACACCGGGGAGCTGTTTTTT; CDR3aa: CASSYWTGTNTGELFF
d_gene: TRBD1; j_gene: TRBJ1-1; abundance: -; v_gene: TRBV5-1; CDR3nt: TGCGCCAGCAGCTTGGGCGGGGACAGGGGAAACACTGAAGCTTTCTTT; CDR3aa: CASSLGGDRGNTEAFF
d_gene: TRBD1; j_gene: TRBJ1-1; abundance: -; v_gene: TRBV29-1; CDR3nt: TGCAGCGTTGTCGGACGACAGGGATGGGACACTGAAGCTTTCTTT; CDR3aa: CSVVGRQGWDTEAFF
d_gene: -; j_gene: TRBJ1-5; abundance: many; v_gene: TRBV15; CDR3nt: TGTGCCACCAGCACACGAACGGCAGGTCAGCCCCAGCATTTT; CDR3aa: CATSTRTAGQPQHF
d_gene: TRBD2; j_gene: TRBJ2-3; abundance: -; v_gene: TRBV5-1; CDR3nt: TGCGCCAGCAGCTTGCTGGGCGGGAGTGGGCAGGATACGCAGTATTTT; CDR3aa: CASSLLGGSGQDTQYF
d_gene: TRBD2; j_gene: TRBJ2-7; abundance: few; v_gene: TRBV3-1; CDR3nt: TGTGCCAGCAGCCTCAGCGGGGCTCACTCCTACGAGCAGTACTTC; CDR3aa: CASSLSGAHSYEQYF
d_gene: TRBD2; j_gene: TRBJ2-3; abundance: few; v_gene: TRBV2; CDR3nt: TGTGCCAGCAGCGATATTCAGACTAGCGGGAGGCCCATTGGATCAGATACGCAGTATTTT; CDR3aa: CASSDIQTSGRPIGSDTQYF
d_gene: -; j_gene: TRBJ2-4; abundance: few; v_gene: TRBV2; CDR3nt: TGTGCCAGCAGAGGTCGGATAGCCAAAAACATTCAGTACTTC; CDR3aa: CASRGRIAKNIQYF
d_gene: -; j_gene: TRBJ2-3; abundance: -; v_gene: TRBV5-1; CDR3nt: TGCGCCAGCAGCTTCTCTGCGGGATCTTTCACAGATACGCAGTATTTT; CDR3aa: CASSFSAGSFTDTQYF
d_gene: -; j_gene: TRBJ2-7; abundance: few; v_gene: TRBV3-1; CDR3nt: TGTGCCAGCAGACATGCCTCCGGGACGGACGAGCAGTACTTC; CDR3aa: CASRHASGTDEQYF
d_gene: TRBD2; j_gene: TRBJ2-1; abundance: -; v_gene: TRBV7-3; CDR3nt: TGTGCCAGCAGCCCTAAGCGGGGGGCGGGGGTCAATGAGCAGTTCTTC; CDR3aa: CASSPKRGAGVNEQFF
d_gene: -; j_gene: TRBJ2-5; abundance: many; v_gene: TRBV5-6; CDR3nt: TGTGCCAGCAGCTTGTTTGGCGGCACTCGTGAGGAGACCCAGTACTTC; CDR3aa: CASSLFGGTREETQYF
d_gene: -; j_gene: TRBJ1-1; abundance: -; v_gene: TRBV12-3/TRBV12-4; CDR3nt: TGTGCCAGCAGATTATTCGCTGAAGCTTTCTTT; CDR3aa: CASRLFAEAFF
d_gene: -; j_gene: TRBJ2-1; abundance: many; v_gene: TRBV18; CDR3nt: TGTGCCAGCTCACCACTACAGAACAATGAGCAGTTCTTC; CDR3aa: CASSPLQNNEQFF
d_gene: -; j_gene: TRBJ2-5; abundance: -; v_gene: TRBV5-1; CDR3nt: TGCGCCAGCAGCTTGGGGGGCAGTCGGAGCACCCAGTACTTC; CDR3aa: CASSLGGSRSTQYF
d_gene: TRBD2; j_gene: TRBJ2-3; abundance: many; v_gene: TRBV29-1; CDR3nt: TGCAGCGTTGGAGGGACTAGCGGAGATCCTAGCACAGATACGCAGTATTTT; CDR3aa: CSVGGTSGDPSTDTQYF
d_gene: TRBD1; j_gene: TRBJ2-1; abundance: -; v_gene: TRBV27; CDR3nt: TGTGCCAGCAGTTTATATTTGGGGACAGGCCCCAGCTCCTACAATGAGCAGTTCTTC; CDR3aa: CASSLYLGTGPSSYNEQFF
d_gene: TRBD2; j_gene: TRBJ2-7; abundance: few; v_gene: TRBV5-1; CDR3nt: TGCGCCAGCAGCGAAGGCCTAGCGGGAGAGCAGTACTTC; CDR3aa: CASSEGLAGEQYF
d_gene: TRBD1; j_gene: TRBJ2-3; abundance: -; v_gene: TRBV5-1; CDR3nt: TGCGCCAGCAGCCCGGACAGGGGGTATACGCAGTATTTT; CDR3aa: CASSPDRGYTQYF
d_gene: TRBD2; j_gene: TRBJ2-5; abundance: -; v_gene: TRBV5-1; CDR3nt: TGCGCCAGCAGCCTGTCCGGGACTAGCCCAGAGACCCAGTACTTC; CDR3aa: CASSLSGTSPETQYF
d_gene: -; j_gene: TRBJ2-1; abundance: -; v_gene: TRBV3-1; CDR3nt: TGTGCCAGCAGCCGATCCGGGGGAACCAATGAGCAGTTCTTC; CDR3aa: CASSRSGGTNEQFF
d_gene: -; j_gene: TRBJ2-7; abundance: -; v_gene: TRBV19; CDR3nt: TGTGCCAGTAGTATCAGGGAAAGGGGCTACGAGCAGTACTTC; CDR3aa: CASSIRERGYEQYF
d_gene: -; j_gene: TRBJ2-7; abundance: few; v_gene: TRBV20-1; CDR3nt: TGCAGTGCTAGGAGGACACATCCCGACGAGCAGTACTTC; CDR3aa: CSARRTHPDEQYF
d_gene: -; j_gene: TRBJ1-4; abundance: few; v_gene: TRBV25-1; CDR3nt: TGTGCCAGCAGTGCATCCGGGACCTCTCGTGCAAAACTGTTTTTT; CDR3aa: CASSASGTSRAKLFF
d_gene: -; j_gene: TRBJ2-1; abundance: many; v_gene: TRBV27; CDR3nt: TGTGCCAGCAGTTTTCTGTGGGAGCTGTACAATGAGCAGTTCTTC; CDR3aa: CASSFLWELYNEQFF
d_gene: TRBD2; j_gene: TRBJ2-3; abundance: few; v_gene: TRBV10-3; CDR3nt: TGTGCCATCCAGCGGGACCTCACAGATACGCAGTATTTT; CDR3aa: CAIQRDLTDTQYF
d_gene: TRBD2; j_gene: TRBJ2-1; abundance: few; v_gene: TRBV6-4; CDR3nt: TGTGCCAGCAGTGACACAAGACTAGCGGGAGGGTACAATGAGCAGTTCTTC; CDR3aa: CASSDTRLAGGYNEQFF
d_gene: TRBD2; j_gene: TRBJ2-7; abundance: -; v_gene: TRBV6-1; CDR3nt: TGTGCCAGCAGTCCCGCGGGGGGTTACTACGAGCAGTACTTC; CDR3aa: CASSPAGGYYEQYF